This TCR beta chain was identified in a study of response to subunit inactivated influenza vaccine. TCRdb redid the calling of the RT-PCR reads with MiXCR, one entry per CDR3 protein. The table shows about 830,000 distinct CDR3 sequences, with around 20% occurring only once. About this clonotype: The antigen is unknown.

Findings of the study overall: There was a suggestion from the authors that each seasonal influenza vaccination recruits few new T cells.

This clonotype was obtained from a man between 50 and 59 years old who received an inactivated influenza vaccine. Material: PBMCs from blood, obtained more than 4 days after vaccination.

The CDR3: CASSLTVSSGGANEQFF. Here the CDR3 DNA reads TGCGCCAGCAGCTTGACGGTATCGAGCGGGGGGGCAAATGAGCAGTTCTTC. The chain links TRBV5-1 to TRBJ2-1; 10 nucleotides line up with TRBD2. CDR3 length equals 17 residues. Germline CDR1 reads SGHRS; CDR2 reads YFSETQ. Germline trimming cut 1 base from V and 7 bases from J; bases unmatched to any gene: 11. The full variable domain, with the rest looked up from reference TRBV5-1 and TRBJ2-1, is KAGVTQTPRYLIKTRGQQVTLSCSPISGHRSVSWYQQTPGQGLQFLFEYFSETQRNKGNFPGRFSGRQFSNSRSEMNVSTLELGDSALYLCASSLTVSSGGANEQFFGPGTRLTVL.